A selection of T cell receptor beta chains follows, all from one sample in a study of cytomegalovirus exposure and HLA in healthy donors. Sequenced by immunoSEQ multiplex PCR; TCRdb stores in-frame clones only, minus some. This table holds over 70,000 clones, over 60% found once. The sample was PBMCs. The receptor set was obtained from a man under 40 in good health and CMV-seronegative. Both conserved end residues are part of each CDR3. D genes are given only for firm matches. Expanded clones get a size class; other rows say once, few or many, or leave the size out.

TRBJ1-6 NA 16 TRBV27 NA TGTGCCAGCAGGAAGGGACAAACGGCGGATAATTCACCCCTCCACTTT CASRKGQTADNSPLHF
TRBJ2-1 NA 14 TRBV28 NA TGTGCCAGCAGTGCGCCTCGGGGAGTGGGTGAGCAGTTCTTC CASSAPRGVGEQFF
TRBJ1-2 NA 18 TRBV4-2 TRBD1 TGTGCCAGCAGCCCATTCTTAGGACAGGGTTTGGGTTCCTATGGCTACACCTTC CASSPFLGQGLGSYGYTF
TRBJ1-2 NA 14 TRBV29-1 NA TGCAGCGTTAGACCGGGGGGCACTAACTATGGCTACACCTTC CSVRPGGTNYGYTF
TRBJ2-1 NA 18 TRBV11-2 NA TGTGCCAGCAGCCCAGAAACTTTCACAGGCGCGTACTACAATGAGCAGTTCTTC CASSPETFTGAYYNEQFF
TRBJ1-2 NA 20 TRBV19 NA TGTGCCAGTAGTATAACCGGTGGGGATCTAGCCCTGGGCCCGTCCTATGGCTACACCTTC CASSITGGDLALGPSYGYTF
TRBJ2-3 NA 16 TRBV5-1 TRBD1 TGCGCCAGCAGCAGAGGACAGGGGATCAGCACAGATACGCAGTATTTT CASSRGQGISTDTQYF
TRBJ2-3 NA 13 TRBV6-1 NA TGTGCCAGCCGCGAGACAAGCACAGATACGCAGTATTTT CASRETSTDTQYF
TRBJ2-3 NA 15 TRBV7-9 TRBD2 TGTGCCAGCAGCCCGCAGACTAGCTTTGCGGATACGCAGTATTTT CASSPQTSFADTQYF
TRBJ2-7 NA 13 TRBV5-1 TRBD1 TGCGCCAGCAGCTTGGTGGACAGGGACGAGCAGTACTTC CASSLVDRDEQYF
TRBJ2-2 NA 16 TRBV11-2 TRBD2 TGTGCCAGCAGCAGGACTAGCGGGGGATACACCGGGGAGCTGTTTTTT CASSRTSGGYTGELFF
TRBJ2-2 NA 14 TRBV7-2 NA TGTGCCAGCAGTTCTATCGGGGTTACCGGGGAGCTGTTTTTT CASSSIGVTGELFF
TRBJ2-7 NA 16 TRBV27 NA TGTGCCAGCAGACAGACACCCTCAGTCAATTCCTACGAGCAGTACTTC CASRQTPSVNSYEQYF
TRBJ1-6 NA 15 TRBV5-4 NA TGTGCCAGCAGCTTGAGGGGAGGCAATAATTCACCCCTCCACTTT CASSLRGGNNSPLHF
TRBJ1-1 NA 13 TRBV2 NA TGTGCCAGCAGTCTCCGCAGGGCCACTGAAGCTTTCTTT CASSLRRATEAFF
TRBJ2-5 once 13 TRBV5-4 NA TGTGCCAGCACCCAAGAGGGTTTAAAGACCCAGTACTTC CASTQEGLKTQYF